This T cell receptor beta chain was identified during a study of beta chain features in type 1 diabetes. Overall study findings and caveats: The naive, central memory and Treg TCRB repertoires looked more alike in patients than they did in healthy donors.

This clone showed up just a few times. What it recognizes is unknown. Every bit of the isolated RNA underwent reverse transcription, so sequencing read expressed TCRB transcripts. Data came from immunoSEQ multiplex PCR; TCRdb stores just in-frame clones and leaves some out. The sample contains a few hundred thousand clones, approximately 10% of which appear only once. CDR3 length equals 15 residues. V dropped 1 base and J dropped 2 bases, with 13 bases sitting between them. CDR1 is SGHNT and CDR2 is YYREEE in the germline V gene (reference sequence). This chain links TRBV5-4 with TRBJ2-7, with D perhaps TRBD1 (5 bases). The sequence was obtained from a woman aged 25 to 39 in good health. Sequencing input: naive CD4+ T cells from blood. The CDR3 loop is CASSLLGVDTYEQYF. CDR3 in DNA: TGTGCCAGCAGCTTGTTAGGGGTTGATACCTACGAGCAGTACTTC.